The entry below describes one TCR beta chain. This sample is part of a study of blood T cell repertoires in COVID-19. Study summary: Samples came from the United States, Italy and Spain, spanning acute and convalescent COVID-19.

The CDR3 length is 14 residues. J gave up 4 bases and V 6 bases, and 5 bases lay outside the gene matches. Data came from immunoSEQ multiplex PCR; TCRdb stores just in-frame clones and leaves some out. Of some 200,000 clones in the sample, over 75% were seen once. This chain links TRBV5-3 with TRBJ1-4; the match to TRBD1 covers 8 bases. TRBV5-3 is classed as an ORF, of uncertain function. The sample comprised peripheral blood. The clonotype originates from a man older than 75 with acute or convalescent COVID-19. CDR3 nucleotide sequence: TGTGCCAGAACCACGGACAGGGTTAATGAAAAACTGTTTTTT. It codes for CARTTDRVNEKLFF.